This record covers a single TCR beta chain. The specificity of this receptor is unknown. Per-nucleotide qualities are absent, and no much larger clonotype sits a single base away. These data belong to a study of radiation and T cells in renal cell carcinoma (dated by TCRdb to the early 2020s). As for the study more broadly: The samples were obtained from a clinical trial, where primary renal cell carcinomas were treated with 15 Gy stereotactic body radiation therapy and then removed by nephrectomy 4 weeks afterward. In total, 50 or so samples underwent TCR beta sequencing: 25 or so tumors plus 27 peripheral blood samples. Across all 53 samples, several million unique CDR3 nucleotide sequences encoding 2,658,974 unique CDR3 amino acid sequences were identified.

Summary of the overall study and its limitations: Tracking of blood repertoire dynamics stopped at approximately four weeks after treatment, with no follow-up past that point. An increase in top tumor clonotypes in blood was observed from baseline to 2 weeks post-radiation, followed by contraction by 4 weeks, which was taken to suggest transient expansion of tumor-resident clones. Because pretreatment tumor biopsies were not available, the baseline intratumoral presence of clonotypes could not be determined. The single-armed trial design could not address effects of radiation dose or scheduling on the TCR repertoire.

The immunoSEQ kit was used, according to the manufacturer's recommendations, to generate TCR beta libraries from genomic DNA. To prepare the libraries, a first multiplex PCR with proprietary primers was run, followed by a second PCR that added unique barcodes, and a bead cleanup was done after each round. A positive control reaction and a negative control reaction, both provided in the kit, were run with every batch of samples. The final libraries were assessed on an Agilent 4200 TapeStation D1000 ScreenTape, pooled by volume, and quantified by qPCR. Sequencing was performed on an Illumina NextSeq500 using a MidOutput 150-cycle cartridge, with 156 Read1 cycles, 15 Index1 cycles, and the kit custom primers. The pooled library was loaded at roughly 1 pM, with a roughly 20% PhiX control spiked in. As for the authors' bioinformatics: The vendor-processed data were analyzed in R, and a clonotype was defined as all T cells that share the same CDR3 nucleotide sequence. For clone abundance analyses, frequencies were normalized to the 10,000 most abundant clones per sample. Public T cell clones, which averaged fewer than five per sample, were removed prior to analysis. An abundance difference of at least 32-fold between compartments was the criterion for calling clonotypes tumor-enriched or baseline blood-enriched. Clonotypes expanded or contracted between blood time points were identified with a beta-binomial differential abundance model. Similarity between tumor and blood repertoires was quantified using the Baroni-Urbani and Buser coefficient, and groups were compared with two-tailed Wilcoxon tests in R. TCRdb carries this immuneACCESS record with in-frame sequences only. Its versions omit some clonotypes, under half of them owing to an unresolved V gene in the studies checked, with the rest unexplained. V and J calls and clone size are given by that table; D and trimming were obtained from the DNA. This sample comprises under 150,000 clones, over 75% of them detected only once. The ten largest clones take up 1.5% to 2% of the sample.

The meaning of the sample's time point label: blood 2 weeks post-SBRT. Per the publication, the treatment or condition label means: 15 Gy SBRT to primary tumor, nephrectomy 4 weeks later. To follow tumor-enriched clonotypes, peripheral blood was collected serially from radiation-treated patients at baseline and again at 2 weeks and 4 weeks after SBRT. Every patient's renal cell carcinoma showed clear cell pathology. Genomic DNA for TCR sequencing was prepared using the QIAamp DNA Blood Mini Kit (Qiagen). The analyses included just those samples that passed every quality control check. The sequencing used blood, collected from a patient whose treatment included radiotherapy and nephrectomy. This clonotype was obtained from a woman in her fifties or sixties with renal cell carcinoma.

The CDR3: CATSEVSNYGYTF. In nucleotide form, the sequence is TGTGCCACCAGCGAGGTATCCAACTATGGCTACACCTTC. This receptor chain uses TRBV15 and TRBJ1-2; no D segment can be confidently identified. A distance of 9 bases separates the germline ends of V and J, which lose 5 bases and 2 bases respectively. The CDR3 holds 13 amino acids from the cysteine to the phenylalanine. The read is trimmed to its CDR3 DNA, 39 bases read in frame from base 1. From a lookup of the germline V gene (reference sequence), CDR1 and CDR2 are LNHNV and YYDKDF.